The present T cell receptor beta chain was sequenced within a study of CD8 T cells in Susac syndrome. Random hexamers were used to reverse transcribe about 0.5 to 1 ug of RNA. The method of amplification for TCR beta CDR3 was immunoSEQ multiplex PCR, covering 54 Vbeta and 13 Jbeta. TCRdb used MiXCR to reprocess the immunoSEQ multiplex PCR reads, holding one entry per CDR3 protein. The repertoire includes over 350,000 distinct CDR3 sequences, approximately 85% of them detected once, and approximately 0.12% sits in the top ten. Sequencing targeted TCR beta in T cells from blood (CD8+ and CD4+). TEMRA cells underwent FACS enrichment and CD8+ and CD4+ T cells underwent negative isolation. With V trimmed by 2 bases and J by 6 bases, 3 bases remained unmatched. CDR1 LGHNT and CDR2 FRNRAP come from the germline V gene. This CDR3 spans 16 amino acids. Study-level results: It was acknowledged in the study that its TCR sequencing and HLA analysis involved a relatively small number of individuals.

Of note for this clonotype: Its specificity is not known.

The sequence came from a human donor with multiple sclerosis. The chain links TRBV12-5 to TRBJ2-1; TRBD2 aligns across 14 bases. Sequencing was carried out using CD8+ T cells from PBMCs. DNA of the CDR3: TGTGCTAGTGGTTTGACCGGGACTAGCGGGGGCAATGAGCAGTTCTTC. Translated: CASGLTGTSGGNEQFF.